This TCR beta chain was sequenced for a study of OX40 agonist ivuxolimab in advanced cancers. The CDR3 is 12 residues long. V was pared by 7 bases and J by 6 bases, with 6 bases of the junction left unmatched. Per germline, CDR1 GTSNPN and CDR2 SVGIG (reference sequence). The table lists this clone with many counts. Assay: immunoSEQ multiplex PCR; the TCRdb copy retains only in-frame clones and omits some. The repertoire has 37,000 or so clones, roughly 87% of them found once; the top ten carry 15% to 20%. The sequenced sample was CD4+ or CD8+ T cells sorted from blood, obtained in a trial of the OX40 agonist ivuxolimab. This TCR was recovered from an adult with an advanced solid tumor such as melanoma, head and neck, liver or kidney cancer. The V and J genes are TRBV30 and TRBJ2-7, with 10 bases lining up with TRBD1. CDR3 nucleotide sequence: TGTGCCTCCGGACAGGGGGTCGCCGAGCAGTACTTC. Its translation: CASGQGVAEQYF.